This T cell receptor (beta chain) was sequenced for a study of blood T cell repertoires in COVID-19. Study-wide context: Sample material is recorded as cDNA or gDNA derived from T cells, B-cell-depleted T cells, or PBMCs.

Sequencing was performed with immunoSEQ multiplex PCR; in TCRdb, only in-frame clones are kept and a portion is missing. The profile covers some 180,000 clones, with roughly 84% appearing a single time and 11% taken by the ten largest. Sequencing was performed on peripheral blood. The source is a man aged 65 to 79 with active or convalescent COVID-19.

In DNA form, the CDR3 reads TGTGCCAGCAGCTTCCCCACAGGGGCTGGAAACACCATATATTTT. Translation gives CASSFPTGAGNTIYF. This chain links TRBV7-2 with TRBJ1-3, with 7 bases that match TRBD1. J lost 2 bases, V lost 3 bases, and 4 bases had no gene match. CDR3 length equals 15 residues. CDR1 SGHTA and CDR2 FQGNSA come from the germline V gene.